The clone carrying this TCR beta chain was seen more than once but under ten times. What it binds is not known. This entry belongs to a study of cytomegalovirus exposure and HLA in healthy donors. At the level of the study: Out of about 179 million T cells, an earlier analysis found some 110 million unique TCR beta sequences in total.

V shed 4 bases, J shed 1 base, and the junction held 5 bases outside the gene matches. The CDR3 consists of 17 residues. Germline CDR1 SEHNR, CDR2 FQNEAQ (reference sequence). General study results and limits: A reported reduction in N-insertions relative to the 666-donor mean was seen in an Asian-associated ancestry cluster in a later analysis. Overall, 164 TCR beta chains were annotated as cytomegalovirus-associated.

The primer mix had 60 Vbeta and 13 Jbeta primers. Here immunoSEQ multiplex PCR was the method, and the copy in TCRdb shows in-frame clones only, minus some. There are more than 150,000 clones in the sample; around 85% occur only once, and 1.3% lies in the top ten. Specimen: PBMCs. The rearrangement links TRBV7-9 to TRBJ2-2; 11 bases fit TRBD2. The source of this sequence is a man in his fifties or sixties in good health and CMV-seropositive. The CDR3 coding sequence is TGTGCCAGCAGCTCGGCTACTAGCGGGGGGAACACCGGGGAGCTGTTTTTT. Protein product: CASSSATSGGNTGELFF.